This TCR beta chain was recovered during a study of shared clonotypes between healthy human individuals. This table comes from immunoSEQ multiplex PCR, and its TCRdb copy is limited to in-frame clones, with some not included. The sample yields about 490,000 clones, about 82% seen once. Per germline, CDR1 SGHRS and CDR2 YFSETQ. V was pared by 0 bases and J by 5 bases, with 9 bases of the junction left unmatched. The CDR3 contains 16 residues. The receptor's source is a woman aged 40 to 49 in good health. Some clones in this sample may be carry-over from other donors' samples. Sequences were obtained from PBMCs. The V call is TRBV5-1, the J call TRBJ2-7; TRBD1 matches 9 bases. In DNA form, the CDR3 reads TGCGCCAGCAGCTTGGCTGAGACAGGGGGATTAGACGAGCAGTACTTC. It is translated as CASSLAETGGLDEQYF. The full variable domain, completed using reference TRBV5-1 and TRBJ2-7, is KAGVTQTPRYLIKTRGQQVTLSCSPISGHRSVSWYQQTPGQGLQFLFEYFSETQRNKGNFPGRFSGRQFSNSRSEMNVSTLELGDSALYLCASSLAETGGLDEQYFGPGTRLTVT.